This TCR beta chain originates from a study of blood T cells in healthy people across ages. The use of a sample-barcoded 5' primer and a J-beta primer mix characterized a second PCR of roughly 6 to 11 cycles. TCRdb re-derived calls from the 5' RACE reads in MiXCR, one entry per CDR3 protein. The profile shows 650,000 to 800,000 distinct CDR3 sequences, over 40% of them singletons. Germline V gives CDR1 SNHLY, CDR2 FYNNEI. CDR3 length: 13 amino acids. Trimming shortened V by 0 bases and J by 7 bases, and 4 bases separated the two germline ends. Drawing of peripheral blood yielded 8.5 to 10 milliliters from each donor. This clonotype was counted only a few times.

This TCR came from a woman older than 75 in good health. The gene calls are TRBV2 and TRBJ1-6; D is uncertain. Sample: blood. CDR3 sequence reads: CASSEAPNSPLHF. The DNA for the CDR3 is TGTGCCAGCAGTGAAGCTCCGAATTCACCCCTCCACTTT.